One sample yielded the 14 T cell receptor beta chains listed below, sequenced in a study of Tregs in tolerant kidney transplant recipients. Assay used: immunoSEQ multiplex PCR; TCRdb lists only in-frame clones, some missing. This repertoire includes about 30,000 clones. Here the sequenced sample was CD8+ T cells from blood, taken before the transplant. The source of these receptors is a human donor who received a combined kidney and bone marrow transplant.

Regarding this clone: The read comes to an end 3 residues before the CDR3 does, leaving the germline J gene to fill in the end. This sequence joins TRBV20-1 and TRBJ1-1; D gene uncertain. Germline V gives CDR1 DFQATT, CDR2 SNEGSKA (reference sequence). Trimming removed 0 bases at V and 1 base at J, with 6 bases between. The CDR3 has 13 residues. CDR3: CSARDFRNTEAFF. CDR3 DNA (partial): TGCAGTGCTAGAGATTTTCGGAACACTGAA.

Of note for this clone: The read terminates 3 residues ahead of where the CDR3 ends, so the germline J gene completes it. The chain is built from TRBV7-9 and TRBJ2-1; TRBD2 agrees at 13 bases. J was trimmed by 2 bases and V by 8 bases; bases with no gene match: 3. The CDR3 extends over 15 amino acids. Per germline, CDR1 SEHNR and CDR2 FQNEAQ (reference sequence). The sequenced CDR3 bases are TGTGCCAGCCAGGGACTAGCGGGGCCCTACAATGAG. It codes for CASQGLAGPYNE. The complete CDR3 sequence is CASQGLAGPYNEQFF.

As concerns this clone: The read is 3 residues too short to cover the CDR3 end, so that end is filled in from the germline J gene. The V gene is TRBV6-2 or TRBV6-3, the J gene TRBJ2-3; possible D gene TRBD2, 6 bases. Germline loops: CDR1 MNHEY, CDR2 SVGEGT. Trimming took off 2 bases at V and 2 bases at J, with 14 bases between the two ends. CDR3 size: 16 residues. Partial CDR3 DNA: TGTGCCAGCAGTTACACGAGGGGACTGCTCACAGATACG. Translating it yields CASSYTRGLLTDT. The whole CDR3 protein is CASSYTRGLLTDTQYF.

Of note for this clone: The sequenced fragment ends 3 residues before the CDR3 boundary, so the rest is inferred from the germline J gene. The chain links TRBV6-2 or TRBV6-3 to TRBJ1-5, with unresolved D. The germline gives CDR1 MNHEY, CDR2 SVGEGT. Trimming took off 4 bases at V and 4 bases at J, with 5 bases between the two ends. The CDR3 is 12 amino acids. The DNA read from the CDR3 is TGTGCCAGCAGTTTAGGGAATCAGCCC. Translated, it gives CASSLGNQP. The complete CDR3 protein is CASSLGNQPQHF.

In the case of this clone: The read stops 3 residues short of the end of the CDR3; the missing end is completed from the germline J gene. The V gene is TRBV11-2, the J gene TRBJ2-7; the match to TRBD1 covers 8 bases. CDR3 size: 14 residues. Germline V CDR1 and CDR2: SGHAT, FQNNGV. J lost 4 bases, V lost 1 base, and 3 bases had no gene match. The CDR3 region is CASSLGQGRYEQYF. The part of the CDR3 DNA that was read is TGTGCCAGCAGCTTAGGACAGGGGAGGTACGAG.

About this clone itself: The observed sequence ends 3 residues before the CDR3 terminus, with the missing tail filled in from the germline J gene. V and J are TRBV6-2 or TRBV6-3 and TRBJ2-5, with 9 bases lining up with TRBD1. Germline CDR1 and CDR2: MNHEY and SVGEGT. V lost 10 bases, J lost 4 bases, and 10 bases stayed unmatched. The CDR3 extends over 14 amino acids. The DNA read from the CDR3 is TGTGCCACCGTCAGACCGGGACAGGGAGAGACC. Its protein product is CATVRPGQGET. The whole CDR3 protein reads CATVRPGQGETQYF.

This chain's CDR3 is CASKDRNLGETQYF. CDR3 bases read: TGTGCCAGCAAGGACAGGAATCTTGGGGAGACC. V gene TRBV2 combines with J gene TRBJ2-5; 7 positions agree with TRBD1. The sequence runs out 3 residues before the end of the CDR3; the remainder is reconstructed from the germline J gene. This CDR3 region has 14 residues. Germline CDR1 is SNHLY and CDR2 is FYNNEI. The V gene end was trimmed by 7 bases and the J gene end by 5 bases; junction bases not matched to a gene: 10.

Points on this clone: The sequenced fragment ends 3 residues before the CDR3 boundary, so the rest is inferred from the germline J gene. This chain connects TRBV19 to TRBJ1-3, with a weak D call TRBD1 (5 bases). The germline CDR1 and CDR2 sequences are LNHDA and SQIVND (reference sequence). The CDR3 spans 17 residues. The V and J ends lost 6 bases and 2 bases respectively, with 20 bases between them. CDR3 bases read: TGTGCCAGTAGGGATTCTAGCGGGGACCGAACTGGAAACACC. It encodes CASRDSSGDRTGNT. The entire CDR3 protein reads CASRDSSGDRTGNTIYF.

Concerning this clone: The read terminates 3 residues ahead of where the CDR3 ends, so the germline J gene completes it. The V call is TRBV5-6, the J call TRBJ2-2; unclear D gene. Germline-derived CDR1 and CDR2 are SGHDT and YYEEEE. This CDR3 is built from 13 residues. The ends were cut back, 3 bases at V and 9 bases at J, with 12 bases in the middle. Here the CDR3 reads CASSYSDHRELFF. Incomplete CDR3 DNA: TGTGCCAGCAGCTACAGTGACCACCGGGAG.

About this clone: Read data end 3 residues before the CDR3 end; the end is taken from the germline J gene. The V and J genes are TRBV29-1 and TRBJ2-3; 11 bases agree with TRBD2. The CDR3 covers 14 residues. Germline trimming cut 6 bases from V and 3 bases from J; bases unmatched to any gene: 5. CDR1 is SQVTM, CDR2 ANQGSEA, per germline. The DNA read from the CDR3 is TGCAGCGTCGATGGGACTAGCGGTACAGATACG. The encoded protein is CSVDGTSGTDT. The entire CDR3 sequence reads CSVDGTSGTDTQYF.

As for this clone: The CDR3 goes on 3 residues after the read ends, and that part is filled in from the germline J gene. The rearrangement links TRBV6-2 or TRBV6-3 to TRBJ2-7; possibly TRBD1 for D (6 bases). Trimming removed 0 bases at V and 3 bases at J, with 9 bases between. This CDR3 spans 14 amino acids. Germline lookup yields CDR1 MNHEY and CDR2 SVGEGT. Here the CDR3 reads CASSYSPTGYEQYF. Partial CDR3 DNA: TGTGCCAGCAGTTACTCGCCGACAGGCTACGAG.

About this clone: Sequencing ends 3 residues short of the CDR3 end; the germline J gene provides the rest. The V and J genes are TRBV6-1 and TRBJ2-1; 11 bases are a match to TRBD2. V lost 1 base to trimming and J lost 8 bases; unmatched junction nucleotides: 4. This CDR3 is 15 amino acids long. Per germline, CDR1 MNHNS and CDR2 SASEGT. The CDR3 sequence: CASSEGGLAVYEQFF. The DNA read from the CDR3 is TGTGCCAGCAGTGAAGGGGGACTAGCGGTCTATGAG.

On this clone itself: The read gets to within 3 residues of the CDR3 end, and the germline J gene fills in the rest. This chain connects TRBV19 to TRBJ1-5; tentatively, D is TRBD1 (5 bases). From germline, CDR1 is LNHDA and CDR2 SQIVND (reference sequence). The CDR3 contains 16 residues. With 5 bases removed from V and 5 bases from J, the gap between germline ends came to 19 bases. The CDR3 loop is CASSVSQERVYQPQHF. The DNA read from the CDR3 is TGTGCCAGTAGTGTGTCACAGGAGCGAGTCTATCAGCCC.

The chain's CDR3 is CARSTGTGALCNQPQHF. The covered CDR3 bases are TGTGCCAGATCGACCGGGACAGGGGCCTTGTGCAATCAGCCC. The chain combines TRBV19 with TRBJ1-5; TRBD1 aligns across 10 bases. The read ends 3 residues shy of where the CDR3 ends; the end is completed using the germline J gene. Germline loops: CDR1 LNHDA, CDR2 SQIVND (reference sequence). V shed 9 bases and J 2 bases; nucleotides not matched to a gene: 13. The CDR3 is made up of 17 amino acids.